Listed here are 29 T cell receptor beta chains from one sample, sequenced in a study of blood T cell repertoires in COVID-19. Measured with immunoSEQ multiplex PCR; TCRdb has only the in-frame clones, and not every one. The sample holds approximately 74,000 clones, approximately 79% seen once. Material: peripheral blood. The receptors were sampled from a human donor in a cohort sampled during active COVID-19.

The V gene is TRBV5-4, the J gene TRBJ2-1; 9 bases fit TRBD1. The V and J ends lost 4 bases and 3 bases, in that order; junction bases with no gene match: 8. The CDR3 loop spans 16 amino acids. Germline V gene sequence: CDR1 SGHNT, CDR2 YYREEE (reference sequence). The CDR3 here is CASSLGTGRDYNEQFF. The CDR3 DNA is TGTGCCAGCAGCCTTGGGACAGGGAGAGACTACAATGAGCAGTTCTTC.

The rearrangement joins TRBV20-1 to TRBJ2-1; possible D gene TRBD2, 6 bases. This CDR3 is built from 11 residues. V lost 4 bases, J lost 8 bases, and 9 bases lay in between. Germline-derived CDR1 and CDR2 are DFQATT and SNEGSKA (reference sequence). Here the CDR3 reads CSATEGYEQFF. The CDR3 DNA reads TGCAGTGCTACGGAGGGCTATGAGCAGTTCTTC.

The chain recombines TRBV18 with TRBJ1-5; TRBD1 is a possible D gene (5 bases). Trimming stripped 4 bases from V and 8 bases from J, with 18 bases between. This CDR3 has 15 residues. From germline, CDR1 is KGHSH and CDR2 LQKENI. In nucleotides, the CDR3 is TGTGCCAGCTCACACCGGGACTCTCTACAAGAGCCCCAGCATTTT. Residues: CASSHRDSLQEPQHF.

V gene TRBV19 combines with J gene TRBJ1-6; D possibly corresponds to TRBD1 (5 bases). The CDR3 sequence is 17 residues long. The germline V gene has CDR1 LNHDA and CDR2 SQIVND (reference sequence). The V and J ends lost 1 base and 8 bases respectively, with 18 bases between them. The CDR3 coding sequence is TGTGCCAGTAGTATAGCAAGGGGCGCAAGGACGGATTCACCCCTCCACTTT. Its translation is CASSIARGARTDSPLHF.

The V call is TRBV6-5, the J call TRBJ1-5; TRBD1 matches at 7 bases. Germline V gene data show CDR1 as MNHEY and CDR2 as SVGAGI. The ends lost 2 bases at V and 9 bases at J; junction bases unmatched: 10. This CDR3 has 15 residues. Here the CDR3 DNA reads TGTGCCAGCAGTTACGGTCCAGGGGGATCATTGCCCCAGCATTTT. It specifies CASSYGPGGSLPQHF.

V is TRBV7-2 and J is TRBJ2-7, with 13 nucleotides matching TRBD2. The length of the CDR3 is 18 residues. The V segment lost 5 bases and the J segment 0 bases; nucleotides outside the gene matches: 10. Germline CDR1 is SGHTA and CDR2 is FQGNSA. CDR3 residues: CASSHPGTSGTYSYEQYF. The CDR3 nucleotides read TGTGCCAGCAGCCACCCCGGGACTAGCGGGACATACTCCTACGAGCAGTACTTC.

This chain connects TRBV19 to TRBJ2-1; TRBD2 agrees at 8 bases. The germline V gene has CDR1 LNHDA and CDR2 SQIVND (reference sequence). This CDR3 comprises 13 residues. Trimming at V came to 9 bases and at J to 7 bases, leaving 8 bases not matched to a gene. The CDR3 spells CASLGLGRNEQFF. DNA for the CDR3: TGTGCCAGCTTGGGACTAGGTAGAAATGAGCAGTTCTTC.

V and J are TRBV3-1 (or the pseudogene TRBV3-2) and TRBJ2-3; the match to TRBD2 covers 9 bases. The CDR3 is 17 amino acids. Germline-derived CDR1 and CDR2 are LGHDT and YNNKEL (reference sequence). Trimming removed 1 base from V and 8 bases from J; junction bases left unmatched: 13. As DNA, the CDR3 is TGTGCCAGCAGCCAAGGTCCCCTTAGCGGGAGTTCAAGTACGCAGTATTTT. Translating it yields CASSQGPLSGSSSTQYF.

The chain combines TRBV18 with TRBJ2-2; 7 nucleotides align to TRBD1. Trimming took 5 bases from V and 6 from J; bases not matched to a gene: 9. Germline CDR1 and CDR2: KGHSH and LQKENI. The CDR3 runs to 15 residues. The CDR3 here is CASSTRQGPSGELFF. For the CDR3, the DNA is TGTGCCAGCTCAACCCGACAGGGACCCTCCGGGGAGCTGTTTTTT.

The CDR3 bases are TGTGCCAGCAGCCTACTCCTGGGAGCTAATGAAAAACTGTTTTTT. This translates into CASSLLLGANEKLFF. The rearrangement joins TRBV13 to TRBJ1-4; D gene unclear. Germline V gene data show CDR1 as PRHDT and CDR2 as FYEKMQ (reference sequence). The CDR3 is made up of 15 amino acids. V was shortened by 5 bases and J by 3 bases, with 13 bases between the two germline ends.

V usage is TRBV5-8 and J usage is TRBJ1-1; D might be TRBD1 (6 bases). V was clipped by 3 bases and J by 5 bases, with 20 bases between them. The CDR3 length is 16 residues. The V gene's germline CDR1 is SGHTS and CDR2 YDEGEE. CDR3 coding DNA: TGTGCCAGCAGCTCTGGGGGCTTCGTGGGAGAGACTGAAGCTTTCTTT. Amino acids: CASSSGGFVGETEAFF.

The chain uses TRBV2 and TRBJ2-2, with 10 bases lining up with TRBD1. This CDR3 is built from 13 residues. Germline trimming cut 10 bases from V and 4 bases from J; bases unmatched to any gene: 3. CDR1 is SNHLY and CDR2 is FYNNEI in the germline V gene. The CDR3 sequence: CATGTGATGELFF. CDR3 nucleotide sequence: TGTGCCACAGGGACAGGGGCCACCGGGGAGCTGTTTTTT.

This clone came up a few times. This chain uses TRBV5-4 with TRBJ1-6; 7 nucleotides align to TRBD1. The length of the CDR3 is 17 residues. V trimming: 0 bases; J trimming: 0 bases; junction bases outside the gene matches: 3. The germline CDR1 and CDR2 sequences are SGHNT and YYREEE (reference sequence). The chain's CDR3 is CASSLGRQGSYNSPLHF. Here the CDR3 DNA reads TGTGCCAGCAGCTTGGGGCGACAGGGCTCCTATAATTCACCCCTCCACTTT.

J is TRBJ2-5 and V is TRBV2; 7 bases agree with TRBD1. The CDR3 extends over 15 amino acids. In germline, CDR1 is SNHLY, CDR2 FYNNEI. J gave up 4 bases and V 8 bases, and 13 bases lay outside the gene matches. CDR3 sequence (DNA): TGTGCCAGCGTCTCTGACAGGGTAGGAGGAGAGACCCAGTACTTC. This sequence encodes CASVSDRVGGETQYF.

V is TRBV6-4 and J is TRBJ1-5; no clear D gene. The ends were cut back, 0 bases at V and 1 base at J, with 22 bases in the middle. The CDR3 runs 20 residues. Germline V CDR1 and CDR2: MRHNA, SNTAGT. This chain's CDR3 is CASSDSMLKMGRGSNQPQHF. The CDR3, as DNA: TGTGCCAGCAGTGACTCTATGTTGAAGATGGGGAGAGGGAGCAATCAGCCCCAGCATTTT.

This clone was recorded only once. The chain carries TRBV27 and TRBJ1-2; TRBD1 matches 12 bases. V shed 6 bases, J shed 7 bases, and the junction held 9 bases outside the gene matches. The CDR3 loop spans 15 amino acids. Germline CDR1 reads MNHEY; CDR2 reads SMNVEV (reference sequence). CDR3: CASRKTGTGGFGYTF. CDR3 sequence (DNA): TGTGCCAGCAGGAAAACCGGGACAGGGGGCTTTGGCTACACCTTC.

The chain is built from TRBV5-1 and TRBJ2-1, with D tentatively TRBD2 (6 bases). The CDR3 runs to 16 residues. Trimming took off 4 bases at V and 0 bases at J, with 14 bases between the two ends. Germline loops: CDR1 SGHRS, CDR2 YFSETQ. The CDR3 DNA is TGCGCCAGCAGCCCCCGGGAGTCGGGCTCCTACAATGAGCAGTTCTTC. Amino acids: CASSPRESGSYNEQFF.

V and J are TRBV11-2 and TRBJ2-7, with 9 bases fitting TRBD2. Trimming at V came to 6 bases and at J to 3 bases, leaving 6 bases not matched to a gene. This CDR3 is built from 14 residues. Germline assignment: CDR1 SGHAT and CDR2 FQNNGV. The CDR3 DNA reads TGTGCCAGCAGTCATAGCGGGAGTAACTACGAGCAGTACTTC. It specifies CASSHSGSNYEQYF.

J is TRBJ1-2 and V is TRBV24-1; possibly TRBD1 for D (6 bases). The CDR3 runs 13 residues. Deletions cut 5 bases from V and 4 bases from J, with 10 bases between. Germline V gives CDR1 KGHDR, CDR2 SFDVKD. In nucleotides, the CDR3 is TGTGCCACCAGTGCGGGACAACCCTATGGCTACACCTTC. Encoded protein: CATSAGQPYGYTF.

This clone came up once. This sequence joins TRBV3-1 (or the pseudogene TRBV3-2) and TRBJ1-2; D possibly corresponds to TRBD1 (5 bases). Trimming took off 2 bases at V and 8 bases at J, with 12 bases between the two ends. The CDR3 is 13 residues long. Per germline, CDR1 LGHDT and CDR2 YNNKEL (reference sequence). The CDR3 region has the DNA TGTGCCAGCAGCCAAACAGGTCTGGGAGGCTACACCTTC. The encoded protein is CASSQTGLGGYTF.

V gene TRBV12-3 or TRBV12-4 combines with J gene TRBJ2-7, with D tentatively TRBD1 (6 bases). The CDR3 is 13 residues long. The V end was cut by 5 bases, the J end by 3 bases, with 11 bases between. For the CDR3, the DNA is TGTGCCAGCAGTCGACAGGCAGTCTACGAGCAGTACTTC. This sequence encodes CASSRQAVYEQYF.

The V gene is TRBV6-2 or TRBV6-3, the J gene TRBJ1-5; 9 bases are a match to TRBD1. Losses at the gene ends were 5 bases for V and 7 bases for J; bases not matched to a gene: 9. The CDR3 sequence is 15 residues long. The germline gives CDR1 MNHEY, CDR2 SVGEGT. The CDR3 reads CASSQSTGGVQPQHF. Here the CDR3 DNA reads TGTGCCAGCAGTCAATCCACAGGGGGCGTGCAGCCCCAGCATTTT.

The sample holds one count of this clone. This chain joins TRBV6-4 and TRBJ1-6; 8 nucleotides align to TRBD1. V trimming: 5 bases; J trimming: 6 bases; junction bases outside the gene matches: 3. Germline V CDR1 and CDR2: MRHNA, SNTAGT. The CDR3 loop spans 14 amino acids. The CDR3 bases are TGTGCCAGCAGTCCAGGGGGCTCTAATTCACCCCTCCACTTT. This translates into CASSPGGSNSPLHF.

This sequence joins TRBV28 and TRBJ2-1; the D gene is possibly TRBD1 (5 bases). CDR1 and CDR2 (germline): MDHEN, SYDVKM. This CDR3 is built from 13 residues. V gave up 3 bases and J gave up 12 bases, with 15 bases separating them. CDR3 in amino acids: CASSFRYSTGQFF. CDR3 bases: TGTGCCAGCAGTTTCCGCTATAGTACAGGGCAGTTCTTC.

There are a few counts of this clone. The chain links TRBV6-1 to TRBJ2-2; TRBD1 is a possible D gene (5 bases). The CDR3 has 15 amino acids. CDR1 is MNHNS and CDR2 is SASEGT in the germline V gene. Trimming stripped 2 bases from V and 7 bases from J, with 14 bases between. The CDR3 bases are TGTGCCAGCAGTGAACGTAGGGGTCAGGTCGGGGAGCTGTTTTTT. This sequence encodes CASSERRGQVGELFF.

V is TRBV5-5 and J is TRBJ2-5; no clear D. The V and J ends lost 0 bases and 1 base respectively, with 7 bases between them. The CDR3 is 14 amino acids. Germline values: CDR1 SGHKS, CDR2 YYEKEE (reference sequence). The chain's CDR3 is CASSLELRQETQYF. The CDR3 region has the DNA TGTGCCAGCAGCTTGGAACTTCGCCAAGAGACCCAGTACTTC.

This clone was observed a handful of times. An end of the junction differs from the germline gene, which may be a read error. The chain recombines TRBV7-9 with TRBJ1-1; D is unresolved. CDR1 and CDR2 (germline): SEHNR, FQNEAQ (reference sequence). The CDR3 totals 12 residues. The CDR3 bases are TGTGCCAGCAGTCCCCAAACGGCGGGCCCTTCATTT. It encodes CASSPQTAGPSF.

As DNA, the CDR3 is TGTGCCAGCAGTTCTAGAAGGGGGGAGACCCAGTACTTC. Its protein is CASSSRRGETQYF. The chain uses TRBV6-5 and TRBJ2-5; tentatively, D is TRBD1 (6 bases). Trimming left V 4 bases short and J 5 bases short, with 11 bases between. Germline CDR1 MNHEY, CDR2 SVGAGI. The CDR3 is made up of 13 amino acids.

The V and J genes are TRBV21-1 and TRBJ2-3; the DNA was not compared with TRBD2, the D call given in the table. TRBV21-1 is marked as a pseudogene. CDR3 size: 15 residues. As DNA, the CDR3 is TGTGCCAGCAGCAAACTAGGGGGGGCCACGAATACGCAGTATTTT. This encodes CASSKLGGATNTQYF.